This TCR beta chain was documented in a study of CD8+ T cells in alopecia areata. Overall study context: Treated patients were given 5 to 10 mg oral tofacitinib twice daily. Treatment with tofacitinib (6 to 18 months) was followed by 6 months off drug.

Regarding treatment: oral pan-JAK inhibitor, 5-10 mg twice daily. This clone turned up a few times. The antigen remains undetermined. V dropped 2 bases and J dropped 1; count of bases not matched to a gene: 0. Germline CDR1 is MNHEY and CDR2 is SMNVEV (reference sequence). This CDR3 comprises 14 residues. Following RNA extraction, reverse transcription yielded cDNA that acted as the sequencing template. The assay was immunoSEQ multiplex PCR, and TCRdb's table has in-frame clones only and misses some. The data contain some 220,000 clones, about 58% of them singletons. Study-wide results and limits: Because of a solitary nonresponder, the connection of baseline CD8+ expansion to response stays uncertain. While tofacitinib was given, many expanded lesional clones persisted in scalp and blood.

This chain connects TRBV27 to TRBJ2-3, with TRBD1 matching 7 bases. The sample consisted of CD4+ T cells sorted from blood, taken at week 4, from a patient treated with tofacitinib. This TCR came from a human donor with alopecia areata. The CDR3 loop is CASSLGTGTDTQYF. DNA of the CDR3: TGTGCCAGCAGTTTAGGGACAGGCACAGATACGCAGTATTTT.